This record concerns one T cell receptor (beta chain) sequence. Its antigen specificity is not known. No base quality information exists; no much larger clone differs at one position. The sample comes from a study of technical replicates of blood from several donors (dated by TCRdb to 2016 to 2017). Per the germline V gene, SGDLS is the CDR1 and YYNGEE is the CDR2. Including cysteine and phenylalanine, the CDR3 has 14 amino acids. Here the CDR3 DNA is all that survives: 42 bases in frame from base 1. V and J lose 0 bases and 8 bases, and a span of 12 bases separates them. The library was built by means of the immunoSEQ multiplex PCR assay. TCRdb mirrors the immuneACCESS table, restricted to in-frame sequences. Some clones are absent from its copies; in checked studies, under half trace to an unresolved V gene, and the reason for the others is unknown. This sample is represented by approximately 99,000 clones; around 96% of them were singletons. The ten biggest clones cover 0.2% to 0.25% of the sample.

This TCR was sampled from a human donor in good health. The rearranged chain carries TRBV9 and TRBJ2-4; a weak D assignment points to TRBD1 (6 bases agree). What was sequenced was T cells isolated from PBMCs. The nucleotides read TGTGCCAGCAGCGTAGGGGGGCGCGGAGACATTCAGTACTTC. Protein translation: CASSVGGRGDIQYF. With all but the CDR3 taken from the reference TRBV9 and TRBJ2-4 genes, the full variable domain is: DSGVTQTPKHLITATGQRVTLRCSPRSGDLSVYWYQQSLDQGLQFLIQYYNGEERAKGNILERFSAQQFPDLHSELNLSSLELGDSALYFCASSVGGRGDIQYFGAGTRLSVL.